This T cell receptor (beta chain) was documented in a study of T cell responses to AZD1222 COVID-19 vaccine (dated by TCRdb to the early 2020s). About the investigation overall: Because spike-specific TCR depth and breadth did not differ between the two schedules, AZD1222 recipients who got a second dose at roughly 4 weeks were pooled with those who got a second dose at roughly 12 weeks. A total of more than 230 trial participants underwent TCR sequencing, of whom roughly 210 had received two doses of AZD1222 and approximately 26 had received two doses of the MenACWY control vaccine. Trial participants were enrolled by age into subgroups of 18-55, 56-69 and 70-plus years, and around 150, 29 and 61 TCR-sequenced participants, respectively, were included in these subgroups.

Explained via the paper, the time point label denotes: baseline before first vaccination. The vaccinee samples were drawn from two UK trials, COV001 and COV002, one of which was a single-blind randomized controlled phase 2/3 trial testing AZD1222 (ChAdOx1 nCoV-19) in healthy adults. For TCRbeta chain sequencing, PBMC samples were collected from trial participants at day 0 and at day 28 after the second dose. Reading from cysteine to phenylalanine, the CDR3 counts 17 amino acids. Of all the DNA, just the CDR3 is kept, 51 bases in frame from base 1. The germline V gene (reference sequence) sets CDR1 to WNHNN and CDR2 to SYGVQD. V and J are trimmed by 4 bases and 5 bases, and the gene matches miss 13 bases of the junction. Study-wide conclusions, independent of this receptor: No day 14 peak-response samples were available, so repertoires were characterized only after the peak T cell response. Epitopes outside the regions mutated in the B.1.351 and B.1.1.7 variants were reportedly recognized by nearly half of the unique spike-specific TCRs. In the small 56-69-year group, the increase in depth fell short of significance, most likely because of low power. Participants were mostly white British, with more females than males. The authors suggested clonal diversity may have been underestimated. Spike-specific TCR breadth and depth rose significantly after two AZD1222 doses compared with day 0 and with MenACWY recipients. Only six or seven AZD1222 recipients were SARS-CoV-2 seropositive at baseline, limiting conclusions about previously exposed vaccinees. The vaccine-associated CD4 TCRs covered the entire spike protein, and the dominant responses fell in regions 160-218 and 743-854.

The CDR3 regions of human TCRbeta chains were analyzed by immunosequencing. As for the original processing: TCRs in the repertoires were matched against a reference library of SARS-CoV-2-specific TCRs that had been generated with the MIRA antigen-specificity platform. Breadth was defined as the fraction of unique TCRs that were SARS-CoV-2-associated, and depth was defined as the fraction of total T cells that were SARS-CoV-2-associated. Using the MIRA data, every spike-specific TCR was mapped to the spike region that the TCR reacted to and assigned to either a CD4 or a CD8 class. Log10-transformed breadth and depth values were compared by one-way ANOVA with Sidak's multiple comparisons tests. TCRdb stores this immuneACCESS table with in-frame sequences only. Part of the clones is absent; in the studies checked, under half of the shortfall reflects unresolved V genes, and no reason is known for the rest. The V and J calls and the clone size are those of that table, but D and trimming were determined from the DNA. The sample data list roughly 130,000 clones, and 80% to 90% of these were observed just once. The ten largest clones capture roughly 1.6% of the sample.

As to this clone: Its antigen remains unidentified. Base qualities are not recorded, but no much larger clone differs from it by a single base.

The chain employs TRBV10-1 and TRBJ1-4; TRBD1 aligns with 7 central bases. This TCR was sampled from an adult in good health. The sequences come from peripheral blood, collected on day 0 of AZD1222 vaccination. The CDR3 protein: CASSVIGGGASNEKLFF. The DNA sequence reads TGCGCCAGCAGTGTAATTGGAGGGGGCGCATCGAATGAAAAACTGTTTTTT.